The 31 T cell receptor beta chains below were found in one sample sequenced in a study of OX40 agonist ivuxolimab in advanced cancers. TCRdb's copy holds only in-frame clones and misses some; the assay was immunoSEQ multiplex PCR. The table lists under 85,000 clones, roughly 80% of them singletons. The sample here was CD4+ or CD8+ T cells sorted from blood, taken in a trial of the OX40 agonist ivuxolimab. The receptors here all came from an adult with an advanced solid tumor such as melanoma, head and neck, liver or kidney cancer.

This rearrangement joins TRBV7-9 to TRBJ1-6; the D is unclear. V lost 5 bases, J lost 6 bases, and 5 bases lay in between. This CDR3 is 12 amino acids long. Germline V lookup: CDR1 SEHNR, CDR2 FQNEAQ (reference sequence). The CDR3 spells CASSAPNSPLHF. The CDR3 DNA follows: TGTGCCAGCAGCGCGCCTAATTCACCCCTCCACTTT.

The gene calls are TRBV6-5 and TRBJ1-2; the match to TRBD1 covers 8 bases. Germline-derived CDR1 and CDR2 are MNHEY and SVGAGI. The CDR3 extends over 16 amino acids. V shed 0 bases and J 2 bases; nucleotides not matched to a gene: 5. The CDR3: CASSYSGTGGNYGYTF. The CDR3 nucleotides are TGTGCCAGCAGTTACTCCGGGACAGGTGGGAACTATGGCTACACCTTC.

The rearrangement links TRBV11-3 to TRBJ2-1; D ambiguous. Germline CDR1 reads SGHNT; CDR2 reads YENEEA. This CDR3 region has 15 residues. Trimming shortened V by 5 bases and J by 3 bases, and 14 bases separated the two germline ends. The chain's CDR3 is CASSRLGTNYNEQFF. The CDR3 DNA reads as TGTGCCAGCAGCCGACTTGGCACCAACTACAATGAGCAGTTCTTC.

The chain has TRBV7-6 and TRBJ1-6, with D possibly TRBD1 on 6 matching bases. CDR1 SGHVS and CDR2 FNYEAQ come from the germline V gene. The CDR3 has 15 residues. V shed 3 bases and J shed 5 bases, with 11 bases lying between them. The CDR3 reads CASSLETGDNSPLHF. CDR3 DNA: TGTGCCAGCAGCTTGGAGACAGGAGATAATTCACCCCTCCACTTT. Full variable domain (rest looked up from reference TRBV7-6 and TRBJ1-6): GAGVSQSPRYKVTKRGQDVALRCDPISGHVSLYWYRQALGQGPEFLTYFNYEAQQDKSGLPNDRFSAERPEGSISTLTIQRTEQRDSAMYRCASSLETGDNSPLHFGNGTRLTVT.

The chain uses TRBV5-1 and TRBJ2-3; no clear D gene. Between the trimmed V and J ends, which lost 1 base and 5 bases, there was a span of 11 bases. Germline-derived CDR1 and CDR2 are SGHRS and YFSETQ. CDR3 length: 14 residues. The CDR3 reads CASSLNPAQDTQYF. CDR3 nucleotide sequence: TGCGCCAGCAGCTTGAATCCAGCCCAAGATACGCAGTATTTT.

This chain joins TRBV7-2 and TRBJ2-1; 9 bases fit TRBD1. The CDR3 is 16 residues long. The V and J ends lost 1 base and 0 bases, in that order; junction bases with no gene match: 1. Germline lookup yields CDR1 SGHTA and CDR2 FQGNSA. The CDR3 here is CASSLGGQGSYNEQFF. In nucleotides, the CDR3 is TGTGCCAGCAGCTTAGGGGGACAGGGCTCCTACAATGAGCAGTTCTTC. Full variable domain (rest looked up from reference TRBV7-2 and TRBJ2-1): GAGVSQSPSNKVTEKGKDVELRCDPISGHTALYWYRQSLGQGLEFLIYFQGNSAPDKSGLPSDRFSAERTGGSVSTLTIQRTQQEDSAVYLCASSLGGQGSYNEQFFGPGTRLTVL.

This rearrangement joins TRBV15 to TRBJ2-1; TRBD1 might be the D (5 bases). V dropped 4 bases and J dropped 7 bases, with 17 bases sitting between them. The germline gives CDR1 LNHNV, CDR2 YYDKDF (reference sequence). This CDR3 has 15 residues. DNA for the CDR3: TGTGCCACCAGCACCCGACAGTCGATCGGGAATGAGCAGTTCTTC. Amino acid sequence: CATSTRQSIGNEQFF.

This clone was seen a few times. The genes are TRBV6-5 and TRBJ1-6; 9 nucleotides match TRBD1. CDR1 is MNHEY, CDR2 SVGAGI, per germline. The length of the CDR3 is 14 residues. After removal of 6 bases from V and 5 bases from J, the junction contained 2 bases not matched to a gene. CDR3 in amino acids: CASRRQGDNSPLHF. The CDR3, as DNA: TGTGCCAGCAGACGACAGGGGGATAATTCACCCCTCCACTTT.

V and J are TRBV6-1 and TRBJ2-5, with TRBD1 as a possible D gene (6 bases). Germline V lookup: CDR1 MNHNS, CDR2 SASEGT. Trimming removed 4 bases from V and 5 bases from J, with 14 bases in between. This CDR3 is built from 14 residues. For the CDR3, the DNA is TGTGCCAGCAGTGTATACAGGGACGGGGAGACCCAGTACTTC. Its protein product is CASSVYRDGETQYF.

The chain joins TRBV30 to TRBJ2-7; D is uncertain. The germline V gene has CDR1 GTSNPN and CDR2 SVGIG (reference sequence). The CDR3 has 14 amino acids. V lost 2 bases to trimming and J lost 3 bases, with 14 bases between them. The CDR3 sequence: CAWSLRFGDYEQYF. The CDR3 bases are TGTGCCTGGAGTCTCCGATTTGGGGACTACGAGCAGTACTTC.

The chain uses TRBV5-4 and TRBJ2-5, with 7 bases fitting TRBD1. The CDR3 extends over 17 amino acids. V lost 4 bases to trimming and J lost 3 bases; unmatched junction nucleotides: 15. The germline V gene has CDR1 SGHNT and CDR2 YYREEE (reference sequence). The CDR3 DNA follows: TGTGCCAGCAGCAGATACAGGGGAAGCTCTTCAAAAGAGACCCAGTACTTC. Translation: CASSRYRGSSSKETQYF.

The gene calls are TRBV10-1 and TRBJ1-1; 7 nucleotides align to TRBD1. From germline, CDR1 is WNHNN and CDR2 SYGVQD (reference sequence). J gave up 9 bases and V 3 bases, and 4 bases lay outside the gene matches. The CDR3 runs 12 residues. CDR3 bases: TGCGCCAGCAGTGAACAGGGGCGAAAAGCTTTCTTT. It encodes CASSEQGRKAFF.

This clone showed up just a few times. The chain joins TRBV11-2 to TRBJ2-1; TRBD1 might be the D (5 bases). V was cut by 5 bases and J by 7 bases, with 9 bases left in between. The germline gives CDR1 SGHAT, CDR2 FQNNGV. CDR3 length: 12 amino acids. This chain's CDR3 is CASSLQGNEQFF. As DNA, the CDR3 is TGTGCCAGCAGCCTCCAGGGAAATGAGCAGTTCTTC.

This clone has just a few counts. The chain recombines TRBV19 with TRBJ1-5, with a tentative D call TRBD1 (6 bases). Between the trimmed V and J ends, which lost 6 bases and 7 bases, there was a span of 22 bases. The CDR3 has 16 residues. Per germline, CDR1 LNHDA and CDR2 SQIVND (reference sequence). CDR3 region: CASRPLTRGLEQPQHF. The CDR3 DNA reads as TGTGCCAGTAGACCGCTAACCAGGGGATTAGAGCAGCCCCAGCATTTT.

The chain joins TRBV6-1 to TRBJ2-7; 12 bases map to TRBD1. Trimming took 7 bases from V and 7 from J; bases not matched to a gene: 11. CDR3 size: 15 residues. The germline CDR1 and CDR2 sequences are MNHNS and SASEGT. CDR3 sequence (DNA): TGTGCCAGCACCCGAGAGGGACAGGGGGCTCGTGAGCAGTACTTC. It yields the protein CASTREGQGAREQYF.

The chain carries TRBV19 and TRBJ2-3; D may be TRBD2 (5 bases). Germline V lookup: CDR1 LNHDA, CDR2 SQIVND (reference sequence). The CDR3 sequence is 14 residues long. Trimming stripped 7 bases from V and 6 bases from J, with 17 bases between. In nucleotides, the CDR3 is TGTGCCAGTACCCCAACCGACTGGGAGGATACGCAGTATTTT. This codes for CASTPTDWEDTQYF.

The gene calls are TRBV28 and TRBJ1-1; TRBD1 is a possible D gene (6 bases). The germline V gene has CDR1 MDHEN and CDR2 SYDVKM. The V gene lost 3 bases and the J gene lost 5 bases, with 13 bases spanning the gap. The CDR3 contains 14 residues. This CDR3 is CASSLDRTGTEAFF. The CDR3, as DNA: TGTGCCAGCAGTTTGGACAGAACGGGAACTGAAGCTTTCTTT.

This clone was picked up a small number of times. The chain recombines TRBV28 with TRBJ2-5; D possibly matches TRBD1 or TRBD2 (5 bases each). Germline V gene lookup returns CDR1 MDHEN and CDR2 SYDVKM. Trimming shortened V by 5 bases and J by 7 bases, and 17 bases separated the two germline ends. CDR3 size: 14 residues. The CDR3 is CASSKRGPRGTQYF. The CDR3 nucleotides are TGTGCCAGCAGTAAGAGGGGACCTAGGGGGACCCAGTACTTC. Full variable domain (outside the CDR3, taken from reference TRBV28 and TRBJ2-5): DVKVTQSSRYLVKRTGEKVFLECVQDMDHENMFWYRQDPGLGLRLIYFSYDVKMKEKGDIPEGYSVSREKKERFSLILESASTNQTSMYLCASSKRGPRGTQYFGPGTRLLVL.

The rearrangement joins TRBV27 to TRBJ1-4; TRBD1 agrees at 9 bases. Trimming at V came to 6 bases and at J to 8 bases, leaving 10 bases not matched to a gene. CDR1 and CDR2 from the germline V gene are MNHEY and SMNVEV (reference sequence). The CDR3 has 15 residues. CDR3 in DNA: TGTGCCAGCAGCGGGGGGGGGACAGGGTACGAAAAACTGTTTTTT. Residues: CASSGGGTGYEKLFF. Full variable domain (rest looked up from reference TRBV27 and TRBJ1-4): EAQVTQNPRYLITVTGKKLTVTCSQNMNHEYMSWYRQDPGLGLRQIYYSMNVEVTDKGDVPEGYKVSRKEKRNFPLILESPSPNQTSLYFCASSGGGTGYEKLFFGSGTQLSVL.

V is TRBV11-2 and J is TRBJ1-1; D is uncertain. CDR1 and CDR2 from the germline V gene are SGHAT and FQNNGV. With 1 base removed from V and 8 bases from J, the gap between germline ends came to 17 bases. This CDR3 is built from 15 residues. CDR3 protein: CASSLGGGQVSEAFF. Written as DNA, the CDR3 is TGTGCCAGCAGCTTAGGGGGAGGGCAGGTATCGGAAGCTTTCTTT.

Comment on this clone: This sample also contains other DNA sequences that code for the same CDR3. This rearrangement joins TRBV5-1 to TRBJ1-5, with TRBD1 as a possible D gene (5 bases). This CDR3 region has 14 residues. V lost 4 bases to trimming and J lost 8 bases, with 16 bases between them. Germline V gene data show CDR1 as SGHRS and CDR2 as YFSETQ. CDR3 region: CASSTQGGREPQHF. Written as DNA, the CDR3 is TGCGCCAGCAGCACGCAGGGTGGGAGAGAGCCCCAGCATTTT.

V gene TRBV5-1 combines with J gene TRBJ2-1, with 9 nucleotides matching TRBD1. The V segment lost 7 bases and the J segment 3 bases; nucleotides outside the gene matches: 11. Looked up from germline, CDR1 is SGHRS and CDR2 is YFSETQ. The CDR3 runs to 16 residues. CDR3 region: CASFQIPGQGYNEQFF. As DNA, the CDR3 is TGCGCCAGCTTCCAAATACCGGGACAGGGCTACAATGAGCAGTTCTTC.

J is TRBJ2-6 and V is TRBV5-6; D is undetermined. Trimming cost V 0 bases and J 1 base, with 8 bases left between them. This CDR3 is 16 amino acids long. Germline lookup yields CDR1 SGHDT and CDR2 YYEEEE. CDR3 amino acids: CASSLERISGANVLTF. The CDR3 DNA follows: TGTGCCAGCAGCTTGGAGAGAATATCTGGGGCCAACGTCCTGACTTTC.

The genes are TRBV27 and TRBJ2-4; D perhaps matches TRBD2 (7 bases). The germline gives CDR1 MNHEY, CDR2 SMNVEV (reference sequence). This CDR3 contains 15 residues. The V and J ends lost 5 bases and 5 bases respectively, with 16 bases between them. CDR3 coding DNA: TGTGCCAGCAGTCCCCCCGGGCGGGGGCAAAACATTCAGTACTTC. Translation: CASSPPGRGQNIQYF.

This clone was recorded once. The chain joins TRBV18 to TRBJ1-1; TRBD1 might be the D (5 bases). Looked up from germline, CDR1 is KGHSH and CDR2 is LQKENI. V lost 2 bases to trimming and J lost 5 bases, with 12 bases between them. This CDR3 spans 14 amino acids. Written as DNA, the CDR3 is TGTGCCAGCTCACCAGTGCAGGGACGGACTGAAGCTTTCTTT. The encoded protein is CASSPVQGRTEAFF.

The V call is TRBV11-2, the J call TRBJ2-7; no clear D gene. Germline CDR1 and CDR2: SGHAT and FQNNGV. V gave up 1 base and J gave up 7 bases, with 5 bases separating them. CDR3 length: 11 amino acids. The DNA for the CDR3 is TGTGCCAGCAGCTTAGGGCATGAGCAGTACTTC. Protein: CASSLGHEQYF.

This clone occurred once. CDR3 protein: CASGQGLTGGNTIYF. The CDR3 region has the DNA TGTGCCAGTGGACAGGGACTTACCGGGGGAAACACCATATATTTT. The chain recombines TRBV2 with TRBJ1-3; 8 positions agree with TRBD1. Germline trimming cut 9 bases from V and 4 bases from J; bases unmatched to any gene: 11. Germline-derived CDR1 and CDR2 are SNHLY and FYNNEI. CDR3 length equals 15 residues.

The J gene is TRBJ2-5, the V gene TRBV11-2, with 10 nucleotides matching TRBD2. Germline V gene lookup returns CDR1 SGHAT and CDR2 FQNNGV. J was trimmed by 6 bases and V by 2 bases; bases with no gene match: 6. CDR3 length: 15 amino acids. As DNA, the CDR3 is TGTGCCAGCAGCTTACCCAGCGGGGGGGCTCAGACCCAGTACTTC. This gives the protein CASSLPSGGAQTQYF.

There are a few counts of this clone. This chain uses TRBV28 with TRBJ2-7, with TRBD2 matching 13 bases. The germline V gene has CDR1 MDHEN and CDR2 SYDVKM. V trimming: 7 bases; J trimming: 7 bases; junction bases outside the gene matches: 7. This CDR3 is built from 14 residues. CDR3 nucleotide sequence: TGTGCCAGCACCCCGGGACTAGCGGGATCGGAGCAGTACTTC. It yields the protein CASTPGLAGSEQYF.

The chain is built from TRBV15 and TRBJ1-5, with D possibly matching TRBD1 (5 bases). This CDR3 is built from 17 residues. Germline CDR1 reads LNHNV; CDR2 reads YYDKDF (reference sequence). The ends were cut back, 0 bases at V and 0 bases at J, with 12 bases in the middle. This chain's CDR3 is CATSRDPRDLSNQPQHF. The DNA for the CDR3 is TGTGCCACCAGCAGAGACCCTAGGGACCTTAGCAATCAGCCCCAGCATTTT.

The chain recombines TRBV18 with TRBJ1-4; no clear D. Trimming removed 3 bases from V and 7 bases from J, with 21 bases in between. The CDR3 runs 17 residues. CDR1 KGHSH and CDR2 LQKENI come from the germline V gene. The CDR3 DNA sequence: TGTGCCAGCTCACCGTCAGTTGGGGAGGGCACCAGTGAAAAACTGTTTTTT. Residues: CASSPSVGEGTSEKLFF.